Listed below are T cell receptor beta chains from one sample, sequenced in a study of Graves' ophthalmopathy and Graves' hyperthyroidism. MiXCR, applied by TCRdb to the multiplex PCR reads, yields one record per CDR3 protein. The profile shows almost 400,000 distinct CDR3 sequences, about 16% of them singletons. Sequenced: peripheral blood. The receptors were sampled from a woman under 30 with Graves' ophthalmopathy. Both conserved end residues are part of each CDR3. The D gene is left open where the match is weak. Size tells how often a clone was seen (once, few, many) or the class of an expanded clone, and some rows leave it out.

J gene,CDR3 length,clone size,V gene,D gene,CDR3 DNA,CDR3 protein
TRBJ1-5,19,many,TRBV5-1,TRBD1,TGCGCCAGCAGCTTTAGGCAGGTGGGACAGGGGACCACCAATCAGCCCCAGCATTTT,CASSFRQVGQGTTNQPQHF
TRBJ1-2,15,NA,TRBV7-9,NA,TGTGCCAGCAGCTTTCCACAGGGTGTACTCGGTGGCTACACCTTC,CASSFPQGVLGGYTF
TRBJ2-7,15,many,TRBV20-1,TRBD1,TGCAGTGCTAGCACTCCCGGGACAGGGGTCTACGAGCAGTACTTC,CSASTPGTGVYEQYF
TRBJ2-5,17,many,TRBV20-1,TRBD1,TGCAGTGCTAGACCTTTTCCGGGACAGGGAGTCCGAGAGACCCAGTACTTC,CSARPFPGQGVRETQYF
TRBJ1-2,14,many,TRBV6-1,NA,TGTGCCAGCGTGATCGGGACCCTCGGCTATGGCTACACCTTC,CASVIGTLGYGYTF
TRBJ2-5,13,NA,TRBV12-5,NA,TGTGCTAGTGTGGCAAGCGGGTGGGAGACCCAGTACTTC,CASVASGWETQYF
TRBJ1-3,15,many,TRBV6-2/TRBV6-3,NA,TGTGCCAGCAGGCGACCCGCCGCGTCTGGAAACACCATATATTTT,CASRRPAASGNTIYF
TRBJ2-7,17,many,TRBV5-5,TRBD2,TGTGCCAGCAGCTGGGGACTAGCGGGGGGCCCCACCTACGAGCAGTACTTC,CASSWGLAGGPTYEQYF
TRBJ1-2,14,many,TRBV4-1,NA,TGCGCCAGCAGCCAAGGCAGGGGTGGATATGGCTACACCTTC,CASSQGRGGYGYTF
TRBJ1-1,11,NA,TRBV20-1,NA,TGCAGTGTTCGGGGGCCGGCTGAAGCTTTCTTT,CSVRGPAEAFF
TRBJ1-5,14,NA,TRBV30,NA,TGTGCCTGGGGCCTTCAATGGGGGAAACAGCCCCAGCATTTT,CAWGLQWGKQPQHF
TRBJ1-2,15,many,TRBV20-1,TRBD1,TGCAGTGCTAGAGATAGGACAGGGGAGAGTTCTGGCTACACCTTC,CSARDRTGESSGYTF
TRBJ2-5,12,once,TRBV30,TRBD1,TGTGCCTGCGGACAGGGGGGAGGGACCCAGTACTTC,CACGQGGGTQYF
TRBJ2-2,15,NA,TRBV12-3/TRBV12-4,NA,TGTGCCAGCAGTTTTGATGCAGCCGTGGCCGGGGAGCTGTTTTTT,CASSFDAAVAGELFF
TRBJ1-1,14,many,TRBV6-2/TRBV6-3,NA,TGTGCCAGCAGTCATAGGCACCTGAGCACTGAAGCTTTCTTT,CASSHRHLSTEAFF
TRBJ1-5,14,NA,TRBV7-2,TRBD1,TGTGCCAGCAGCTCAGACAGGGGGTATCAGCCCCAGCATTTT,CASSSDRGYQPQHF
TRBJ1-1,13,many,TRBV30,NA,TGTGCCTGGAGTGTATACAGGAGGCCTGAAGCTTTCTTT,CAWSVYRRPEAFF
TRBJ1-2,11,NA,TRBV24-1,NA,TGTGCCACCAGTGGCGGATATGGCTACACCTTC,CATSGGYGYTF
TRBJ1-6,16,NA,TRBV6-6,NA,TGTGCCAGCAGTTACGGAGGGACACCGGCGGATTCACCCCTCCACTTT,CASSYGGTPADSPLHF
TRBJ1-1,13,NA,TRBV12-3/TRBV12-4,NA,TGTGCCAGCAGTTTGGTAGCGGACACTGAAGCTTTCTTT,CASSLVADTEAFF
TRBJ1-2,15,many,TRBV29-1,TRBD1,TGCAGCGTTGACCTGCTGACAGGGGGCAGCTATGGCTACACCTTC,CSVDLLTGGSYGYTF
TRBJ2-5,14,NA,TRBV15,TRBD1,TGTGCCACCAGGAGGACAGGGGATAGGGAGACCCAGTACTTC,CATRRTGDRETQYF
TRBJ1-1,11,many,TRBV6-2/TRBV6-3,NA,TGTGCCAGCAGTTACAGTTATGAAGCTTTCTTT,CASSYSYEAFF